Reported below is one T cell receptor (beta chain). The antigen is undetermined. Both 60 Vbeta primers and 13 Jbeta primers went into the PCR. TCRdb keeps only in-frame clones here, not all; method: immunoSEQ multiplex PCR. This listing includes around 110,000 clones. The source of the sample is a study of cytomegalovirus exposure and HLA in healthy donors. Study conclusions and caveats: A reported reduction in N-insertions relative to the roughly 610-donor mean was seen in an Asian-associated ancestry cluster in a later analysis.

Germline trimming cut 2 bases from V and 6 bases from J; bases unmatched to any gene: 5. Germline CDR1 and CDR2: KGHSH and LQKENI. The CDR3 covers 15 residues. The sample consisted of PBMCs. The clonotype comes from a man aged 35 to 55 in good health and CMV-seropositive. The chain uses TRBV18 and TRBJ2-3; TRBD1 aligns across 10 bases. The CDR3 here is CASSPTGTGEDTQYF. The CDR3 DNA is TGTGCCAGCTCACCAACAGGGACAGGGGAGGATACGCAGTATTTT.